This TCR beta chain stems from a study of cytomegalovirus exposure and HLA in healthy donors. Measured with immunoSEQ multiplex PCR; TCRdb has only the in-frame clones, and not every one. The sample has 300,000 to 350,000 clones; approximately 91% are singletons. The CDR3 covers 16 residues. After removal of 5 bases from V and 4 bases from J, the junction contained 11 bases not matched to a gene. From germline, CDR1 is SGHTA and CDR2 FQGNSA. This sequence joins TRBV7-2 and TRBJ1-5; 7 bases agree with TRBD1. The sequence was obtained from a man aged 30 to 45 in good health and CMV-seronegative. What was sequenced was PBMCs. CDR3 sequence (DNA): TGTGCCAGCAGCGCAATTTCAACAGGGGAAAATCAGCCCCAGCATTTT. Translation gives CASSAISTGENQPQHF.